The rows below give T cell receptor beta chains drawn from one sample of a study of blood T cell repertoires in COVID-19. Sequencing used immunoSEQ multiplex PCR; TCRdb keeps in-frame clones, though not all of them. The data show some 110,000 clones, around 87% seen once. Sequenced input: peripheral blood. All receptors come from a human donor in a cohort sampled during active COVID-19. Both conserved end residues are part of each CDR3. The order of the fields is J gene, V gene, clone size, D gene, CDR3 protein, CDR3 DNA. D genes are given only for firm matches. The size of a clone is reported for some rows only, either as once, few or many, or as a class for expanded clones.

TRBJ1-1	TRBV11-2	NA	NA	CASSGGTVNTEAFF	TGTGCCAGCAGCGGAGGGACCGTGAACACTGAAGCTTTCTTT
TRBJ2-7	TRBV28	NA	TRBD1	CASSLIDRAYEQYF	TGTGCCAGCAGTTTAATCGACAGGGCCTACGAGCAGTACTTC
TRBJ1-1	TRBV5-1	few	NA	CASSLALGGTEAFF	TGCGCCAGCAGCTTGGCCCTCGGGGGAACTGAAGCTTTCTTT
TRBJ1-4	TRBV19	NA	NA	CASMSEKLFF	TGTGCCAGTATGAGTGAAAAACTGTTTTTT
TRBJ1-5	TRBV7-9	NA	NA	CASSFEGGNQPQHF	TGTGCCAGCAGCTTTGAAGGGGGCAATCAGCCCCAGCATTTT
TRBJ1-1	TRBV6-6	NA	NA	CASSYSGMGTEAFF	TGTGCCAGCAGTTACTCGGGCATGGGCACTGAAGCTTTCTTT
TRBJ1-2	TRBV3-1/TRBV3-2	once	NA	CASSQELTGSGYTF	TGTGCCAGCAGCCAAGAATTAACAGGGAGTGGCTACACCTTC
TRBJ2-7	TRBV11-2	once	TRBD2	CASSLEIAGGTYEQYF	TGTGCCAGCAGCTTAGAAATAGCGGGGGGGACCTACGAGCAGTACTTC
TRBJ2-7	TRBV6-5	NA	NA	CASSRPARGEQYF	TGTGCCAGCAGTCGACCTGCACGGGGCGAGCAGTACTTC
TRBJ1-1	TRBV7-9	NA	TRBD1	CASSLDRENTEAFF	TGTGCCAGCAGCTTGGACAGGGAGAACACTGAAGCTTTCTTT
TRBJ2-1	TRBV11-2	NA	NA	CASSLGLYNEQFF	TGTGCCAGCAGCTTGGGACTTTACAATGAGCAGTTCTTC
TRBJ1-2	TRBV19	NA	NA	CASTTGYQGGYTF	TGTGCCAGTACCACAGGTTATCAAGGTGGCTACACCTTC
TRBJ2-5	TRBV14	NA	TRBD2	CASSHSGRASQETQYF	TGTGCCAGCAGCCATAGCGGGAGGGCCTCTCAAGAGACCCAGTACTTC
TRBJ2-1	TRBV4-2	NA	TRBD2	CASSQALAGGHNEQFF	TGTGCCAGCAGCCAAGCCCTAGCGGGAGGGCATAATGAGCAGTTCTTC
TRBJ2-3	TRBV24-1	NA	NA	CATSEPGGGTDTQYF	TGTGCCACCAGTGAGCCTGGGGGCGGCACAGATACGCAGTATTTT
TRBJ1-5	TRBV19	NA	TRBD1	CASSTQITDRKNQPQHF	TGTGCCAGTAGCACTCAAATAACGGACAGGAAAAATCAGCCCCAGCATTTT
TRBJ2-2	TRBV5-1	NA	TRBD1	CASSGGTGDGELFF	TGCGCCAGCAGTGGGGGGACAGGAGACGGGGAGCTGTTTTTT
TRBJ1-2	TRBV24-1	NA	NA	CATSESTGEENYGYTF	TGTGCCACCAGTGAGTCGACAGGCGAAGAGAACTATGGCTACACCTTC
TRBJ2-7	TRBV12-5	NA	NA	CASGSGQQGSYEQYF	TGTGCTAGTGGCTCCGGACAACAAGGCTCCTACGAGCAGTACTTC
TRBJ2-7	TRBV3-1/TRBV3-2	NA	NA	CASSQTQGYEQYF	TGTGCCAGCAGCCAGACACAGGGTTACGAGCAGTACTTC
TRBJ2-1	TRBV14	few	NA	CASSQGDKSSYNEQFF	TGTGCCAGCAGCCAAGGTGACAAGAGCTCCTACAATGAGCAGTTCTTC
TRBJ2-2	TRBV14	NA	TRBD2	CASSQRRLAGGIGELFF	TGTGCCAGCAGCCAGAGGCGACTAGCGGGAGGCATCGGGGAGCTGTTTTTT
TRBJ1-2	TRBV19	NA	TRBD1	CASNPDRAGGYTF	TGTGCCAGTAACCCGGACAGGGCTGGAGGCTACACCTTC
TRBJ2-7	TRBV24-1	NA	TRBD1	CATSGPQGDHEQYF	TGTGCCACCAGTGGCCCACAGGGGGACCACGAGCAGTACTTC
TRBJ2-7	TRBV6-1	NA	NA	CASSDPGRYEQYF	TGTGCCAGCAGTGACCCAGGGAGGTACGAGCAGTACTTC
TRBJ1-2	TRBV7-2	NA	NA	CASSGGGVRYNNGYTF	TGTGCCAGCAGTGGAGGTGGGGTCAGGTACAATAACGGCTACACCTTC
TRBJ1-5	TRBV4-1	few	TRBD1	CASSQGRQGPLFQPQHF	TGCGCCAGCAGCCAAGGCCGACAGGGGCCTCTTTTTCAGCCCCAGCATTTT
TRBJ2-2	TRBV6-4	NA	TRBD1	CASSAGQGATGELFF	TGTGCCAGCAGTGCCGGACAGGGGGCAACCGGGGAGCTGTTTTTT
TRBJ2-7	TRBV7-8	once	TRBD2	CASSLPLAGVEVKYF	TGTGCCAGCAGCTTACCACTAGCGGGAGTGGAAGTAAAGTACTTC